These 15 T cell receptor beta chains were sequenced from one sample in a study of blood T cell repertoires in COVID-19. TCRdb keeps only in-frame clones here, not all; method: immunoSEQ multiplex PCR. The profile shows approximately 300,000 clones, around 87% of them singletons. The sample consisted of PBMCs or T cells enriched from blood (not recorded which). The origin of the receptors is a woman in her thirties who had recovered from COVID-19.

This rearrangement joins TRBV27 to TRBJ1-6; a possible D gene is TRBD1 (6 bases). The CDR3 is 18 amino acids. Germline CDR1 is MNHEY and CDR2 is SMNVEV (reference sequence). Trimming took off 5 bases at V and 10 bases at J, with 27 bases between the two ends. CDR3 sequence (DNA): TGTGCCAGCAGTCACCTCCTGGACAGTAGGGGTCTAGGATCACCCCTCCACTTT. It specifies CASSHLLDSRGLGSPLHF.

This chain joins TRBV12-3 or TRBV12-4 and TRBJ1-1, with D possibly being TRBD1 (5 bases). The CDR3 totals 13 residues. V lost 5 bases, J lost 4 bases, and 11 bases lay in between. CDR3 sequence reads: CASSPRGGTEAFF. As DNA, the CDR3 is TGTGCCAGCAGTCCCCGGGGGGGCACTGAAGCTTTCTTT.

The J gene is TRBJ2-1, the V gene TRBV5-1; 12 bases are a match to TRBD1. Germline CDR1 SGHRS, CDR2 YFSETQ. V shed 3 bases and J 5 bases; nucleotides not matched to a gene: 12. The CDR3 consists of 18 residues. The CDR3 protein is CASSSRPGQGASDNEQFF. The CDR3 DNA sequence: TGCGCCAGCAGCTCAAGACCGGGACAGGGGGCGTCGGACAATGAGCAGTTCTTC.

The chain recombines TRBV28 with TRBJ1-6; no definite D call. V was cut by 6 bases and J by 0 bases, with 18 bases left in between. Germline assignment: CDR1 MDHEN and CDR2 SYDVKM. This CDR3 is built from 18 residues. CDR3 in amino acids: CASSSSTVEHSYNSPLHF. CDR3 coding DNA: TGTGCCAGCAGCTCATCCACAGTCGAGCACTCCTATAATTCACCCCTCCACTTT.

CDR3 residues: CASSQGLTATNEKLFF. The CDR3 DNA follows: TGTGCCAGCAGCCAAGGATTAACGGCAACTAATGAAAAACTGTTTTTT. V is TRBV3-1 (or the pseudogene TRBV3-2) and J is TRBJ1-4; D call uncertain. The germline CDR1 and CDR2 sequences are LGHDT and YNNKEL (reference sequence). The CDR3 runs to 16 residues. V was trimmed by 1 base and J by 0 bases, leaving 9 bases between them.

The rearrangement joins TRBV5-1 to TRBJ1-1; D remains unclear. The V gene lost 4 bases and the J gene lost 0 bases, with 10 bases spanning the gap. CDR3 size: 14 residues. Germline values: CDR1 SGHRS, CDR2 YFSETQ. CDR3 in amino acids: CASSPSTMNTEAFF. As DNA, the CDR3 is TGCGCCAGCAGCCCCTCCACTATGAACACTGAAGCTTTCTTT.

The chain combines TRBV4-2 with TRBJ1-1; D remains ambiguous. CDR3 length: 15 amino acids. Germline CDR1 reads LGHNA; CDR2 reads YNFKEQ. V gave up 0 bases and J gave up 6 bases, with 14 bases separating them. The CDR3 spells CASSQDTGWRAEAFF. CDR3 coding DNA: TGTGCCAGCAGCCAAGATACGGGGTGGAGGGCTGAAGCTTTCTTT.

The chain recombines TRBV2 with TRBJ1-6; a possible D gene is TRBD1 (6 bases). The CDR3 has 17 amino acids. The ends were cut back, 6 bases at V and 0 bases at J, with 15 bases in the middle. The germline V gene has CDR1 SNHLY and CDR2 FYNNEI. CDR3 loop: CASSPDRWSSYNSPLHF. CDR3 bases: TGTGCCAGCAGCCCTGACAGGTGGAGCTCCTATAATTCACCCCTCCACTTT.

This rearrangement joins TRBV4-2 to TRBJ1-1; the D gene is possibly TRBD1 (5 bases). This CDR3 spans 18 amino acids. Trimming stripped 0 bases from V and 1 base from J, with 18 bases between. The germline CDR1 and CDR2 sequences are LGHNA and YNFKEQ. CDR3 region: CASSQDYVGQLKNTEAFF. CDR3 nucleotides: TGTGCCAGCAGCCAAGATTATGTGGGGCAGCTAAAGAACACTGAAGCTTTCTTT.

This chain uses TRBV7-9 with TRBJ2-3, with 9 bases identical to TRBD2. Trimming cost V 4 bases and J 4 bases; bases outside gene matches: 15. Germline CDR1 reads SEHNR; CDR2 reads FQNEAQ (reference sequence). The CDR3 consists of 18 residues. The CDR3 is CASSSSSGTHLIPDTQYF. In DNA form, the CDR3 reads TGTGCCAGCAGCTCCTCTAGCGGGACCCACCTTATCCCAGATACGCAGTATTTT.

The chain uses TRBV4-3 and TRBJ2-3; 12 nucleotides agree with TRBD2. The CDR3 spans 19 residues. With V trimmed by 0 bases and J by 3 bases, 10 bases remained unmatched. Germline loops: CDR1 LGHNA, CDR2 YSLEER. The CDR3 coding sequence is TGCGCCAGCAGCCAAGAATCGCATTTTCTAGCGGGGGGGACAGATACGCAGTATTTT. Translated, it gives CASSQESHFLAGGTDTQYF.

This chain links TRBV3-1 (or the pseudogene TRBV3-2) with TRBJ1-4; D unresolved. The CDR3 totals 19 residues. V gave up 0 bases and J gave up 5 bases, with 22 bases separating them. CDR1 and CDR2 from the germline V gene are LGHDT and YNNKEL (reference sequence). The CDR3 loop is CASSQDGWSHRHPNEKLFF. CDR3 DNA: TGTGCCAGCAGCCAAGACGGTTGGTCACATCGACACCCAAATGAAAAACTGTTTTTT.

The rearrangement uses TRBV5-1 and TRBJ2-2; the match to TRBD1 covers 8 bases. Germline CDR1 reads SGHRS; CDR2 reads YFSETQ. J gave up 6 bases and V 5 bases, and 9 bases lay outside the gene matches. This CDR3 region has 15 residues. In DNA form, the CDR3 reads TGCGCCAGCAGTCCCGACAGGGGAAACGCCGGGGAGCTGTTTTTT. This encodes CASSPDRGNAGELFF.

This chain links TRBV4-3 with TRBJ2-3; TRBD1 matches at 7 bases. Trimming at V came to 0 bases and at J to 3 bases, leaving 0 bases not matched to a gene. This CDR3 is built from 14 residues. Germline V gene sequence: CDR1 LGHNA, CDR2 YSLEER. CDR3 DNA: TGCGCCAGCAGCCAAGAGACAGGGACAGATACGCAGTATTTT. Its translation: CASSQETGTDTQYF.

The rearrangement uses TRBV24-1 and TRBJ2-1; 8 nucleotides align to TRBD1. The CDR3 spans 15 residues. The V segment lost 4 bases and the J segment 8 bases; nucleotides outside the gene matches: 9. Germline loops: CDR1 KGHDR, CDR2 SFDVKD. The CDR3 DNA sequence: TGTGCCACCAGTGACAGGACAGGGTCTAGGGATGAGCAGTTCTTC. Translated: CATSDRTGSRDEQFF.